The rows below give T cell receptor beta chains drawn from one sample of a study of T cell responses to AZD1222 COVID-19 vaccine. Profiled with immunoSEQ multiplex PCR; TCRdb holds only in-frame clones, not every one. This table has some 96,000 clones, approximately 91% appearing once. The specimen was peripheral blood, collected on day 0 of AZD1222 vaccination. These TCRs come from an adult in good health. Each CDR3 is given with its conserved first and last residue. D genes are given only for firm matches. Clone size is given for some rows only: seen once, a few or many times, or a class if the clone is expanded.

TRBJ1-3,-,few,TRBV6-1,TGTGCCAGCAGTGAAGAGACGGGTACCTCTGGAAACACCATATATTTT,CASSEETGTSGNTIYF
TRBJ1-5,-,-,TRBV6-2/TRBV6-3,TGTGCCAGCAGTTACCGGGACGGTCTCAATCAGCCCCAGCATTTT,CASSYRDGLNQPQHF
TRBJ2-5,-,-,TRBV9,TGTGCCAGCACCGCAGGGGAACAAGAGACCCAGTACTTC,CASTAGEQETQYF
TRBJ1-5,-,-,TRBV6-5,TGTGCCAGCAGTTCCCGGGCCCTGGGCAACAATCAGCCCCAGCATTTT,CASSSRALGNNQPQHF
TRBJ1-2,-,-,TRBV18,TGTGCCAGCTCACCTGCCAGGGCCTCTTATGGCTACACCTTC,CASSPARASYGYTF
TRBJ2-7,TRBD1,once,TRBV30,TGTGCCTGGCGACAGGGGGCGATCTATTCGTCCGAGCAGTACTTC,CAWRQGAIYSSEQYF
TRBJ1-4,-,-,TRBV12-3/TRBV12-4,TGTGCCAGCAGCCTACAGGGAGAAAAACTGTTTTTT,CASSLQGEKLFF
TRBJ1-1,-,-,TRBV7-2,TGTGCCAGCAGCTTAATGGGGGTTCGGGCTTTCTTT,CASSLMGVRAFF
TRBJ2-7,-,-,TRBV18,TGTGCCAGCTCATCCGACTACGAGCAGTACTTC,CASSSDYEQYF
TRBJ1-1,TRBD1,few,TRBV19,TGTGCCAGTAATGCCCACCAGGGGGTCAACACTGAAGCTTTCTTT,CASNAHQGVNTEAFF
TRBJ2-3,TRBD2,-,TRBV4-1,TGCGCCAGCAGCCAAGATCTGTCGGCTAGCGGGAGTGGGGGAGATACGCAGTATTTT,CASSQDLSASGSGGDTQYF
TRBJ1-2,-,-,TRBV5-4,TGTGCCAGCAGCTTAGGAGGGGTAGGCGACTATGGCTACACCTTC,CASSLGGVGDYGYTF
TRBJ2-1,TRBD1,-,TRBV14,TGTGCCAGCAGCAGGGGGCGGGAGCAGTTCTTC,CASSRGREQFF
TRBJ1-1,-,-,TRBV5-5,TGTGCCAGCAGCAACCTGGACAGGAACACTGAAGCTTTCTTT,CASSNLDRNTEAFF
TRBJ1-6,-,-,TRBV6-5,TGTGCCAGCAGTTACGGAGGATCCAATTCACCCCTCCACTTT,CASSYGGSNSPLHF
TRBJ1-1,TRBD1,-,TRBV19,TGTGCCAGCTCATTATTGAGACAGGGAGGGAGTCCCATCGTCACTGAAGCTTTCTTT,CASSLLRQGGSPIVTEAFF
TRBJ2-3,-,-,TRBV5-6,TGTGCCAGCAGCCTTGGGCAGGCCACAGATACGCAGTATTTT,CASSLGQATDTQYF
TRBJ1-6,-,-,TRBV5-4,TGTGCCAGCAGCTTGGGGGGGCCGGAGGGCTCACCCCTCCACTTT,CASSLGGPEGSPLHF
TRBJ2-5,TRBD1,-,TRBV4-2,TGTGCCAGCAGCCAAGAGCGGGACAGGGAGTTACAAGAGACCCAGTACTTC,CASSQERDRELQETQYF
TRBJ1-6,-,-,TRBV6-1,TGTGCCAGCAGTGAAGCTGAGGGTTCCCCTCATTCACCCCTCCACTTT,CASSEAEGSPHSPLHF
TRBJ1-2,-,-,TRBV5-1,TGCGCCAGCAGCCCCACCGGGGAAGGCTACACCTTC,CASSPTGEGYTF
TRBJ1-5,TRBD1,-,TRBV24-1,TGTGCCACCAACGCGGACAGGGCGTGCAATCAGCCCCAGCATTTT,CATNADRACNQPQHF
TRBJ1-3,TRBD1,-,TRBV30,TGTGCCTGGACCCAGGGGGCTGGAAACACCATATATTTT,CAWTQGAGNTIYF
TRBJ2-5,-,-,TRBV24-1,TGTGCCACCGGGGACCAAGAGACCCAGTACTTC,CATGDQETQYF
TRBJ2-2,TRBD1,once,TRBV11-3,TGTGCCAGCAGCGACAGGGCGAACACCGGGGAGCTGTTTTTT,CASSDRANTGELFF
TRBJ2-1,TRBD2,-,TRBV7-8,TGTGCCAGTCTTCATAGCGGGAGGGTTAATGAGCAGTTCTTC,CASLHSGRVNEQFF
TRBJ1-4,-,-,TRBV9,TGTGCCAGCAGCGGCGGAGACACTAATGAAAAACTGTTTTTT,CASSGGDTNEKLFF
TRBJ1-2,-,-,TRBV5-1,TGCGCCAGCAGCTCGACAGGAAGCTATGGCTACACCTTC,CASSSTGSYGYTF
TRBJ1-2,-,few,TRBV5-1,TGCGCCAGCAGCCCTACGGGGGGGGAGTATGGCTACACCTTC,CASSPTGGEYGYTF
TRBJ2-5,-,-,TRBV25-1,TGTGCCAGCAGTGAATCTCAGGGAAAGACCCAGTACTTC,CASSESQGKTQYF
TRBJ1-2,-,-,TRBV23-1,TGCGCCAGCAGTCAATCCCGGGAAGTAGACTATGGCTACACCTTC,CASSQSREVDYGYTF
TRBJ1-1,-,-,TRBV5-1,TGCGCCAGCAGCTTGTATGAGGGGAGGAACACTGAAGCTTTCTTT,CASSLYEGRNTEAFF
TRBJ2-7,TRBD2,-,TRBV5-1,TGCGCCAGCAGCTTGAGCGGGGAGTACACCTACGAGCAGTACTTC,CASSLSGEYTYEQYF